This paragraph covers one T cell receptor beta chain sequence. Its antigen remains unknown. The data are from a study of T cell responses to AZD1222 COVID-19 vaccine. Study-wide results and limits: Rises in breadth and depth of Spike-specific TCRs came after two AZD1222 doses.

The CDR3 is 11 residues long. Deletions cut 4 bases from V and 2 bases from J, with 3 bases between. Germline V gene sequence: CDR1 MNHEY, CDR2 SVGEGT. Profiled with immunoSEQ multiplex PCR; TCRdb holds only in-frame clones, not every one. The profile covers some 130,000 clones, with approximately 91% appearing a single time and about 6% taken by the ten largest. The chain joins TRBV6-2 or TRBV6-3 to TRBJ2-7; no reliable D call. The source material was peripheral blood, sampled on day 0 of AZD1222 vaccination. The origin of this receptor is an adult in good health. The CDR3 here is CASSSTYEQYF. The DNA for the CDR3 is TGTGCCAGCAGTTCTACCTACGAGCAGTACTTC.